This TCR beta chain was recovered during a study of T cell changes during pregnancy in multiple sclerosis. This clone was picked up one time. V was pared by 6 bases and J by 1 base, with 9 bases between. The germline CDR1 and CDR2 sequences are MNHNY and SVGAGI (reference sequence). The CDR3 length is 13 residues. Repertoires were generated with immunoSEQ multiplex PCR, while TCRdb's copy carries only in-frame clones and drops some. The sample includes roughly 100,000 clones, approximately 90% of them seen just once. The sample was peripheral blood, taken after pregnancy. The clonotype originates from a female donor with multiple sclerosis, enrolled in a pregnancy study. The J gene is TRBJ1-1, the V gene TRBV6-6; D remains ambiguous. The DNA of the CDR3 is TGTGCCAGCAGGACACCTCCGAACACTGAAGCTTTCTTT. It yields the protein CASRTPPNTEAFF.